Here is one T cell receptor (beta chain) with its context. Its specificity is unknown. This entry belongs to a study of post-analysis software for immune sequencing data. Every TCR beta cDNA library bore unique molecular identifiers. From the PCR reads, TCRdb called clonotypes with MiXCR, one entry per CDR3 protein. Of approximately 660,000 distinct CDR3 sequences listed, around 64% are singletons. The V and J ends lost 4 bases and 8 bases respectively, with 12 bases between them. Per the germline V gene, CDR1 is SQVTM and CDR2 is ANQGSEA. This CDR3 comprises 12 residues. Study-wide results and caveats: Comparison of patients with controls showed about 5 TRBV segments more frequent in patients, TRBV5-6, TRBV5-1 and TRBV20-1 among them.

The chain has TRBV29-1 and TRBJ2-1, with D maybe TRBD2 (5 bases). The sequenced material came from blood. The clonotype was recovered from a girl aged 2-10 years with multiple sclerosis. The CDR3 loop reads CSVARDGDEQFF. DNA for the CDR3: TGCAGCGTTGCTCGGGATGGGGATGAGCAGTTCTTC.